This T cell receptor (beta chain) originates from a study of response to subunit inactivated influenza vaccine. Germline lookup yields CDR1 LGHDT and CDR2 YNNKEL (reference sequence). Losses at the gene ends were 6 bases for V and 6 bases for J; bases not matched to a gene: 3. The CDR3 sequence is 13 residues long. The study, taken as a whole, reports: Authors suggested that a seasonal influenza vaccination recruits few new T cells each time.

This clonotype was counted once. Its target is unknown. This may be a read error, as it is one base from a much larger clone. TCRdb re-derived calls from the RT-PCR reads in MiXCR, one entry per CDR3 protein. The table shows around 580,000 distinct CDR3 sequences, with 10% to 15% occurring only once. Material: PBMCs from blood, obtained on the day of vaccination. The receptor's source is a man in his fifties who received an inactivated influenza vaccine. V gene TRBV3-1 combines with J gene TRBJ2-2; 8 nucleotides align to TRBD1. CDR3 residues: CASRPQGAGELFF. Here the CDR3 DNA reads TGTGCCAGCAGACCACAGGGGGCCGGGGAGCTGTTTTTT.